This entry concerns a single T cell receptor beta chain. The sample carries other DNA sequences with the same CDR3. The record originates from a study of radiotherapy plus CTLA-4 blockade in lung cancer. The junction had 5 bases not matched to a gene; V was cut back by 7 bases and J by 8 bases. This CDR3 comprises 13 residues. Germline V CDR1 and CDR2: MNHNS, SASEGT. Only in-frame clones appear in the TCRdb table, and some are missing; sequencing was by immunoSEQ multiplex PCR. This table holds just over 14,000 clones, around 67% found once. The sample in question was peripheral blood, obtained from a patient treated with radiotherapy plus ipilimumab. The source is a human donor with non-small cell lung cancer whose response to radiotherapy plus ipilimumab could not be evaluated. The chain combines TRBV6-1 with TRBJ1-6; 7 nucleotides line up with TRBD1. The CDR3, as DNA: TGTGCCAGCACTTCGGACAGGCATTCACCCCTCCACTTT. It translates to CASTSDRHSPLHF.